The 19 T cell receptor beta chains listed next were all sequenced from one sample in a study of blood T cell repertoires in COVID-19. Some clones are missing from TCRdb's copy, which holds only in-frame ones; the method was immunoSEQ multiplex PCR. The sample includes 150,000 to 200,000 clones, about four fifths seen only once; the top ten take around 7%. The material sequenced was peripheral blood. These receptors were taken from a man aged 70 or older with active or convalescent COVID-19.

This chain uses TRBV5-4 with TRBJ2-1; 11 bases align to TRBD1. The CDR3 has 14 amino acids. V gave up 2 bases and J gave up 11 bases; unmatched junction bases: 6. Germline CDR1 is SGHNT and CDR2 is YYREEE (reference sequence). CDR3 sequence reads: CASSFGQGALQQFF. As DNA, the CDR3 is TGTGCCAGCAGCTTCGGACAGGGGGCTCTCCAGCAGTTCTTC.

V usage is TRBV30 and J usage is TRBJ2-7, with 7 bases fitting TRBD1. The germline CDR1 and CDR2 sequences are GTSNPN and SVGIG (reference sequence). This CDR3 has 13 residues. Trimming removed 5 bases from V and 3 bases from J; junction bases left unmatched: 7. The CDR3, as DNA: TGTGCCTGGGCCCGTGCAGGGGGCTACGAGCAGTACTTC. This sequence encodes CAWARAGGYEQYF. The full variable domain, with the rest looked up from reference TRBV30 and TRBJ2-7, is SQTIHQWPATLVQPVGSPLSLECTVEGTSNPNLYWYRQAAGRGLQLLFYSVGIGQISSEVPQNLSASRPQDRQFILSSKKLLLSDSGFYLCAWARAGGYEQYFGPGTRLTVT.

The chain is built from TRBV28 and TRBJ1-2; TRBD1 is a possible D gene (5 bases). The CDR3 extends over 14 amino acids. V gave up 10 bases and J gave up 4 bases, with 19 bases separating them. Germline assignment: CDR1 MDHEN and CDR2 SYDVKM. As DNA, the CDR3 is TGTGCCACCGCTGGGGCAGCTCGACTCTATGGCTACACCTTC. Residues: CATAGAARLYGYTF.

The J gene is TRBJ1-5, the V gene TRBV6-5, with D hard to call. This CDR3 comprises 13 residues. V gave up 10 bases and J gave up 5 bases, with 15 bases separating them. CDR1 is MNHEY, CDR2 SVGAGI, per germline. The CDR3 spells CATTRLRDQPQHF. CDR3 DNA: TGTGCCACCACCAGACTTCGGGATCAGCCCCAGCATTTT.

CDR3 protein: CASSHSSGGQSETQYF. CDR3 DNA: TGTGCCAGCAGCCACTCTAGCGGGGGGCAGTCAGAGACCCAGTACTTC. The chain combines TRBV4-2 with TRBJ2-5; 11 nucleotides line up with TRBD2. CDR1 is LGHNA, CDR2 YNFKEQ, per germline. This CDR3 region has 16 residues. J gave up 4 bases and V 3 bases, and 7 bases lay outside the gene matches.

The chain links TRBV2 to TRBJ1-6; 10 bases are a match to TRBD1. Trimming took 7 bases from V and 7 from J; bases not matched to a gene: 7. This CDR3 spans 15 amino acids. CDR1 and CDR2 from the germline V gene are SNHLY and FYNNEI. CDR3 coding DNA: TGTGCCAGCACCTCGACAGGGGGCAGGAATTCACCCCTCCACTTT. Amino acids: CASTSTGGRNSPLHF.

J is TRBJ2-5 and V is TRBV15; TRBD2 matches at 10 bases. The CDR3 loop spans 17 amino acids. V dropped 0 bases and J dropped 4; count of bases not matched to a gene: 8. The germline CDR1 and CDR2 sequences are LNHNV and YYDKDF (reference sequence). CDR3 amino acids: CATSREGSGRRRETQYF. The CDR3 DNA follows: TGTGCCACCAGCAGAGAAGGTAGCGGGAGGAGGAGAGAGACCCAGTACTTC.

This rearrangement joins TRBV11-2 to TRBJ1-1; TRBD1 aligns across 7 bases. Germline lookup yields CDR1 SGHAT and CDR2 FQNNGV. V trimming: 2 bases; J trimming: 2 bases; junction bases outside the gene matches: 5. The CDR3 spans 15 residues. CDR3 DNA: TGTGCCAGCAGCTTAAGAGGGGGCGGTAACACTGAAGCTTTCTTT. It yields the protein CASSLRGGGNTEAFF.

CDR3 region: CASSEGRPNYGYTF. The CDR3 region has the DNA TGTGCCAGCAGTGAGGGGAGACCTAACTATGGCTACACCTTC. The chain combines TRBV2 with TRBJ1-2; no reliable D call. The V gene lost 3 bases and the J gene lost 0 bases, with 8 bases spanning the gap. The CDR3 length is 14 residues. Looked up from germline, CDR1 is SNHLY and CDR2 is FYNNEI.

The chain has TRBV12-3 or TRBV12-4 and TRBJ2-7, with a weak D call TRBD2 (7 bases). V was trimmed by 8 bases and J by 1 base, leaving 12 bases between them. The length of the CDR3 is 13 residues. The CDR3 here is CASGGAGSYEQYF. The CDR3 bases are TGTGCCAGCGGGGGGGCGGGATCCTACGAGCAGTACTTC.

Only a few counts were recorded for this clone. The rearrangement uses TRBV7-3 and TRBJ2-2; D gene ambiguous. V was trimmed by 4 bases and J by 2 bases, leaving 2 bases between them. Germline V lookup: CDR1 SGHTA, CDR2 FQGTGA. CDR3 size: 12 residues. The CDR3: CASSSNTGELFF. CDR3 bases: TGTGCCAGCAGCTCTAACACCGGGGAGCTGTTTTTT.

The V call is TRBV7-8, the J call TRBJ2-1; D perhaps matches TRBD2 (6 bases). Germline CDR1 reads SGHVS; CDR2 reads FQNEAQ. This CDR3 spans 14 amino acids. V was trimmed by 5 bases and J by 8 bases, leaving 16 bases between them. In DNA, the CDR3 is TGTGCCAGCAGCCATGTGGGAGGTCGATATGAGCAGTTCTTC. It encodes CASSHVGGRYEQFF.

This clone appeared once. The gene calls are TRBV11-2 and TRBJ2-7, with D possibly being TRBD2 (6 bases). V was pared by 5 bases and J by 1 base, with 18 bases between. This CDR3 has 16 amino acids. From germline, CDR1 is SGHAT and CDR2 FQNNGV. The CDR3 loop reads CASSPPGAGNSYEQYF. DNA for the CDR3: TGTGCCAGCAGCCCGCCTGGAGCGGGTAATTCCTACGAGCAGTACTTC.

Worth noting for this clone: One end of the junction varies from germline; a read error may be responsible. The chain couples TRBV4-2 to TRBJ2-1; 8 nucleotides agree with TRBD2. Germline-derived CDR1 and CDR2 are LGHNA and YNFKEQ. The CDR3 has 15 amino acids. CDR3 nucleotides: TGTGCCAGCAGCCAAGATTTAAGCGGGAGTCGCGAGCGGTTCTTC. Encoded protein: CASSQDLSGSRERFF.

The table lists this clone with a few counts. This chain joins TRBV9 and TRBJ1-4; no reliable D call. V was pared by 0 bases and J by 7 bases, with 4 bases between. The V gene's germline CDR1 is SGDLS and CDR2 YYNGEE. The CDR3 is 12 amino acids. The CDR3 protein is CASSVDGEKLFF. DNA for the CDR3: TGTGCCAGCAGCGTAGACGGTGAAAAACTGTTTTTT. The whole variable domain, filled in from reference TRBV9 and TRBJ1-4, reads DSGVTQTPKHLITATGQRVTLRCSPRSGDLSVYWYQQSLDQGLQFLIQYYNGEERAKGNILERFSAQQFPDLHSELNLSSLELGDSALYFCASSVDGEKLFFGSGTQLSVL.

Here the CDR3 reads CASSFTVGTEAFF. The CDR3 coding sequence is TGTGCCAGTAGTTTCACAGTAGGCACTGAAGCTTTCTTT. The chain has TRBV19 and TRBJ1-1; D is uncertain. V gave up 5 bases and J gave up 4 bases, with 11 bases separating them. The CDR3 covers 13 residues. Per germline, CDR1 LNHDA and CDR2 SQIVND (reference sequence).

The chain links TRBV9 to TRBJ1-6; 7 bases are a match to TRBD1. In germline, CDR1 is SGDLS, CDR2 YYNGEE. The CDR3 loop spans 15 amino acids. V trimming: 0 bases; J trimming: 7 bases; junction bases outside the gene matches: 4. The CDR3 DNA reads TGTGCCAGCAGCGTAGAGGACAGGTTCAATTCACCCCTCCACTTT. It translates to CASSVEDRFNSPLHF.

The genes are TRBV15 and TRBJ2-7; TRBD2 is a possible D gene (7 bases). Germline CDR1 is LNHNV and CDR2 is YYDKDF (reference sequence). The CDR3 contains 15 residues. V lost 3 bases to trimming and J lost 3 bases, with 15 bases between them. CDR3 sequence reads: CATSRRSGGFYEQYF. DNA for the CDR3: TGTGCCACCAGCAGGCGCTCGGGGGGCTTCTACGAGCAGTACTTC.

This sequence joins TRBV27 and TRBJ1-1; 8 bases line up with TRBD1. In germline, CDR1 is MNHEY, CDR2 SMNVEV (reference sequence). The CDR3 is 16 residues long. V lost 8 bases and J lost 3; bases outside the gene matches: 14. The CDR3 loop reads CASCLTWTGWDTEAFF. The CDR3 nucleotides are TGTGCCAGCTGCTTAACATGGACAGGGTGGGACACTGAAGCTTTCTTT.